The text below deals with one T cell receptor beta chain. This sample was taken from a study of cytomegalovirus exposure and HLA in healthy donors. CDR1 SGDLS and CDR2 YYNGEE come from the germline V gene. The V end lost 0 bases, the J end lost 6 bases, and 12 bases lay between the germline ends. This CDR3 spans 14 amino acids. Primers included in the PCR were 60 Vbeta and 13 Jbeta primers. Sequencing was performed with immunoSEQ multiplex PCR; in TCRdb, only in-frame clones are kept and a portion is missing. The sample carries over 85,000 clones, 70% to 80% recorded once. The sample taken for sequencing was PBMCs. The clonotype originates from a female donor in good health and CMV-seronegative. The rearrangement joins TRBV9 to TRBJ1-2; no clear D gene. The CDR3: CASSVDGLVDGYTF. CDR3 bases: TGTGCCAGCAGCGTAGACGGTCTGGTAGATGGCTACACCTTC. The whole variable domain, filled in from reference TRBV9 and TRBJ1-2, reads DSGVTQTPKHLITATGQRVTLRCSPRSGDLSVYWYQQSLDQGLQFLIQYYNGEERAKGNILERFSAQQFPDLHSELNLSSLELGDSALYFCASSVDGLVDGYTFGSGTRLTVV.